This paragraph covers one T cell receptor (beta chain) sequence. The germline V gene has CDR1 SGHTA and CDR2 FQGTGA. V lost 2 bases and J 5 bases, leaving 4 bases between the germline ends. The CDR3 is 12 amino acids. This specimen comes from a study of blood T cell repertoires in COVID-19. Authors' methods: From reference gene primer amplification, estimates of nucleated cell counts were derived. Method: immunoSEQ multiplex PCR; TCRdb's copy keeps in-frame clones and lacks some. V, J and clone size derive from that table, while D and trimming were established from the DNA sequence. The sample records 150,000 to 200,000 clones, 85% to 95% being singletons.

The sequenced sample consisted of peripheral blood. The V and J genes are TRBV7-3 and TRBJ2-1; D not certain. The clonotype comes from a woman aged 45-60 years with acute or convalescent COVID-19. CDR3 sequence reads: CASSLQDNEQFF. The CDR3 DNA reads TGTGCCAGCAGCTTACAGGACAATGAGCAGTTCTTC.